Detailed here is one T cell receptor (beta chain). No antigen is known for it. Normal lung was sampled as far from the tumour as possible, at least 3 cm. Looked up from germline, CDR1 is SGHAT and CDR2 is FQNNGV. V lost 2 bases and J lost 4; bases outside the gene matches: 6. The CDR3 runs to 16 residues. The sample originates from a study of immune cell composition in non-small cell lung cancer. Libraries were prepared by immunoSEQ multiplex PCR; TCRdb keeps only in-frame clonotypes and omits some of them. The data hold around 9,000 clones, with 70% to 85% observed a single time. Study-level points and caveats: Roughly 82% of squamous and about 30% of adenocarcinoma cases had tumour-associated clones >0.5%.

This sequence originates from a human donor with non-small cell lung cancer. This rearrangement joins TRBV11-2 to TRBJ2-7; 12 bases agree with TRBD2. Input material: non-adjacent lung tissue. CDR3 protein: CASSLPTSGRTYEQYF. Here the CDR3 DNA reads TGTGCCAGCAGCTTACCGACTAGCGGGAGAACTTACGAGCAGTACTTC.